The 25 T cell receptor beta chains listed next were all sequenced from one sample in a study of identical twins. One entry per CDR3 protein, called by TCRdb with MiXCR from the 5' RACE reads. The sample lists some 500,000 distinct CDR3 sequences, 13% to 15% occurring once. The same specimen was also included in a second study, on yellow fever vaccine responses in identical twins.

Sequencing was done on a sample of CD4+ T cells sorted from blood. The receptors were gathered from a woman under 30 in good health.

This chain joins TRBV7-2 and TRBJ2-7, with a possible D match to TRBD1 (6 bases). Per germline, CDR1 SGHTA and CDR2 FQGNSA. This CDR3 has 15 residues. V lost 2 bases and J 3 bases, leaving 14 bases between the germline ends. The CDR3 reads CASSLWMGQNYEQYF. CDR3 nucleotides: TGTGCCAGCAGCTTATGGATGGGACAAAACTACGAGCAGTACTTC.

This clonotype has a handful of counts. The chain employs TRBV6-2 or TRBV6-3 and TRBJ2-7, with a possible D match to TRBD1 (6 bases). Germline V gene data show CDR1 as MNHEY and CDR2 as SVGEGT. The V end lost 6 bases, the J end lost 0 bases, and 12 bases lay between the germline ends. This CDR3 is 14 amino acids long. In nucleotides, the CDR3 is TGTGCCAGCAGCGGGACATCCTACTCCTACGAGCAGTACTTC. Its translation: CASSGTSYSYEQYF.

The chain carries TRBV11-2 and TRBJ2-1; D might be TRBD1 (5 bases). This CDR3 has 20 amino acids. The V end was cut by 7 bases, the J end by 3 bases, with 31 bases between. Germline assignment: CDR1 SGHAT and CDR2 FQNNGV. The CDR3 protein is CASNRQVGQRGDVFYNEQFF. CDR3 in DNA: TGTGCCAGCAATCGCCAGGTGGGGCAGAGAGGTGATGTGTTCTACAATGAGCAGTTCTTC.

V gene TRBV28 combines with J gene TRBJ2-1; 10 bases fit TRBD2. The CDR3 extends over 16 amino acids. Germline V gene data show CDR1 as MDHEN and CDR2 as SYDVKM. The ends lost 4 bases at V and 7 bases at J; junction bases unmatched: 10. The CDR3 here is CASSSPRLAGVNEQFF. CDR3 DNA sequence: TGTGCCAGCAGTTCCCCCCGGCTAGCGGGAGTAAATGAGCAGTTCTTC.

This chain joins TRBV5-1 and TRBJ2-1; tentative D call: TRBD2 (5 bases). Trimming pared 0 bases from V and 9 bases from J, leaving 16 bases between. CDR3 size: 15 residues. The germline V gene encodes CDR1 SGHRS and CDR2 YFSETQ. The CDR3 loop is CASSLAARERSEQFF. The DNA for the CDR3 is TGCGCCAGCAGCTTGGCTGCCCGGGAACGCTCTGAGCAGTTCTTC.

This chain links TRBV10-3 with TRBJ2-5, with TRBD2 as a possible D gene (5 bases). V gave up 10 bases and J gave up 4 bases, with 16 bases separating them. The CDR3 length is 13 residues. Germline-derived CDR1 and CDR2 are ENHRY and SYGVKD. The CDR3 DNA follows: TGTGCCACCGAAGCGGCAGTAGGAGAGACCCAGTACTTC. It specifies CATEAAVGETQYF.

This clonotype was detected ten times or more. V gene TRBV11-2 combines with J gene TRBJ2-1; D is unclear. Germline-derived CDR1 and CDR2 are SGHAT and FQNNGV. The CDR3 runs 13 residues. V shed 2 bases and J shed 5 bases, with 7 bases lying between them. CDR3 protein: CASSLLSDNEQFF. CDR3 nucleotide sequence: TGTGCCAGCAGCTTATTGTCGGACAATGAGCAGTTCTTC.

This clonotype has at least ten counts. V is TRBV3-1 and J is TRBJ2-7; D gene uncertain. The ends were cut back, 4 bases at V and 2 bases at J, with 15 bases in the middle. The CDR3 covers 15 residues. Germline loops: CDR1 LGHDT, CDR2 YNNKEL (reference sequence). CDR3 in DNA: TGTGCCAGCAGCCCAACAGCCCCGGACCCCTACGAGCAGTACTTC. Its translation: CASSPTAPDPYEQYF.

The chain is built from TRBV20-1 and TRBJ2-1, with 10 bases matching TRBD1. V gave up 6 bases and J gave up 8 bases; unmatched junction bases: 7. Germline values: CDR1 DFQATT, CDR2 SNEGSKA (reference sequence). The CDR3 totals 13 residues. The chain's CDR3 is CSAAGTGVYEQFF. The CDR3 region has the DNA TGCAGTGCCGCCGGGACAGGGGTCTATGAGCAGTTCTTC.

The rearrangement uses TRBV25-1 and TRBJ2-5, with 7 bases identical to TRBD2. The length of the CDR3 is 15 residues. Germline V gene sequence: CDR1 MGHDK, CDR2 SYGVNS. V lost 3 bases, J lost 5 bases, and 9 bases stayed unmatched. CDR3 region: CASSDSAGVVETQYF. In DNA, the CDR3 is TGTGCCAGCAGTGACTCGGCGGGAGTTGTGGAGACCCAGTACTTC.

This clonotype was picked up a small number of times. The V and J genes are TRBV12-3 or TRBV12-4 and TRBJ1-2; a weak D match, TRBD1 (5 bases). There are 13 residues in the CDR3. V lost 2 bases and J lost 7, with 11 bases in between. CDR3 DNA: TGTGCCAGCAGTTTAAGGCAGGGAGCTGGCTACACCTTC. It codes for CASSLRQGAGYTF.

The chain carries TRBV2 and TRBJ2-7; a weak D match, TRBD1 (6 bases). Germline V gives CDR1 SNHLY, CDR2 FYNNEI. This CDR3 contains 13 residues. The germline V and J ends were trimmed by 6 bases and 2 bases, with 11 bases remaining between them. CDR3 loop: CASSIQGTYEQYF. CDR3 bases: TGTGCCAGCAGCATACAGGGAACCTACGAGCAGTACTTC.

The chain recombines TRBV20-1 with TRBJ2-3; D possibly uses TRBD1 or TRBD2 (5 bases each). Germline CDR1 and CDR2: DFQATT and SNEGSKA (reference sequence). The CDR3 length is 13 residues. The CDR3 region has the DNA TGCACCGTCCGCCGGGACCCGGGAGATACGCAGTATTTT. Its translation: CTVRRDPGDTQYF.

The CDR3 sequence: CSDPHRGENTEAFF. CDR3 bases: TGCAGTGACCCTCACAGAGGTGAGAACACTGAAGCTTTCTTT. The V call is TRBV20-1, the J call TRBJ1-1; unclear D gene. The V gene lost 7 bases and the J gene lost 1 base, with 16 bases spanning the gap. This CDR3 comprises 14 residues. Per the germline V gene, CDR1 is DFQATT and CDR2 is SNEGSKA (reference sequence).

The chain has TRBV6-1 and TRBJ2-3; maybe TRBD2 (6 bases). Germline CDR1 MNHNS, CDR2 SASEGT. V was trimmed by 6 bases and J by 0 bases, leaving 13 bases between them. The CDR3 length is 15 residues. This CDR3 is CASRLWRASTDTQYF. CDR3 in DNA: TGTGCCAGCAGGTTGTGGAGGGCCAGCACAGATACGCAGTATTTT.

This clonotype was counted ten times or more. V and J are TRBV12-3 or TRBV12-4 and TRBJ2-7; a weak D match, TRBD1 (6 bases). V lost 6 bases, J lost 2 bases, and 14 bases lay in between. The CDR3 length is 14 residues. CDR3 residues: CASSMTGGPYEQYF. CDR3 in DNA: TGTGCCAGCAGCATGACAGGCGGTCCCTACGAGCAGTACTTC.

This clonotype occurred a few times. The rearrangement uses TRBV6-5 and TRBJ2-2, with D perhaps matching TRBD1 or TRBD2 (6 bases each). V was clipped by 2 bases and J by 4 bases, with 14 bases between them. This CDR3 has 16 residues. Germline CDR1 and CDR2: MNHEY and SVGAGI. CDR3 region: CASSYMGGESTGELFF. For the CDR3, the DNA is TGTGCCAGCAGTTACATGGGGGGCGAAAGCACCGGGGAGCTGTTTTTT.

This sequence joins TRBV10-3 and TRBJ1-5; possibly TRBD1 for D (5 bases). The CDR3 has 16 residues. Trimming took 0 bases from V and 4 from J, leaving 13 bases between them. CDR1 is ENHRY and CDR2 is SYGVKD in the germline V gene. CDR3 nucleotide sequence: TGTGCCATCAGTGAGTCGAGAGGGGCTGGTAATCAGCCCCAGCATTTT. It codes for CAISESRGAGNQPQHF.

This clonotype was observed a handful of times. The chain joins TRBV5-1 to TRBJ2-3; the D gene is possibly TRBD1 (5 bases). This CDR3 has 15 amino acids. The V gene lost 4 bases and the J gene lost 3 bases, with 15 bases spanning the gap. Per the germline V gene, CDR1 is SGHRS and CDR2 is YFSETQ. The chain's CDR3 is CASSKGAGQTDTQYF. The CDR3 DNA reads TGCGCCAGCAGCAAAGGGGCAGGGCAGACAGATACGCAGTATTTT.

The genes are TRBV20-1 and TRBJ1-3, with D perhaps matching TRBD1 (6 bases). Germline V CDR1 and CDR2: DFQATT, SNEGSKA (reference sequence). Trimming cost V 5 bases and J 1 base, with 12 bases left between them. The CDR3 runs 14 residues. The CDR3 sequence: CSAWNRASGNTIYF. CDR3 bases: TGCAGTGCTTGGAACAGGGCTTCTGGAAACACCATATATTTT.

At least ten counts were recorded for this clonotype. The J gene is TRBJ2-7, the V gene TRBV12-3 or TRBV12-4; a possible D gene is TRBD1 (6 bases). The CDR3 consists of 14 residues. V was clipped by 5 bases and J by 0 bases, with 11 bases between them. The CDR3 DNA is TGTGCCAGCAGTCCTCGGACAGCCTCCTACGAGCAGTACTTC. Translation gives CASSPRTASYEQYF.

Turning to this clonotype: At one end, the junction sequence differs from germline, possibly due to a read error. V and J are TRBV7-9 and TRBJ1-4, with no clear D. Germline V gives CDR1 SEHNR, CDR2 FQNEAQ (reference sequence). The CDR3 sequence is 12 residues long. The DNA of the CDR3 is TGTGCCAGCGGATTTATAGACGTTTCCATGGAATTT. Translated: CASGFIDVSMEF.

This chain connects TRBV11-3 to TRBJ2-1; no clear D gene. V was pared by 5 bases and J by 7 bases, with 21 bases between. Germline V lookup: CDR1 SGHNT, CDR2 YENEEA. The CDR3 has 16 amino acids. The CDR3 DNA reads TGTGCCAGCAGCCCCTCCGGCGAATCGTACTGGAATGAGCAGTTCTTC. It codes for CASSPSGESYWNEQFF.

This chain connects TRBV24-1 to TRBJ2-1; 10 bases align to TRBD1. There are 16 residues in the CDR3. Per the germline V gene, CDR1 is KGHDR and CDR2 is SFDVKD. Trimming removed 1 base from V and 8 bases from J; junction bases left unmatched: 7. The CDR3 DNA sequence: TGTGCCACCAGTGATTTTGGCGACAGGGGGCAGGATGAGCAGTTCTTC. It codes for CATSDFGDRGQDEQFF.

This clonotype has more than one count but fewer than ten. The chain joins TRBV12-3 or TRBV12-4 to TRBJ2-2; 7 bases fit TRBD2. The CDR3 consists of 14 residues. After removal of 6 bases from V and 1 base from J, the junction contained 2 bases not matched to a gene. The CDR3 sequence: CASRSSGNTGELFF. In DNA form, the CDR3 reads TGTGCCAGCAGGTCTAGCGGGAACACCGGGGAGCTGTTTTTT.